These T cell receptor beta chains were read from a single sample in a study of cytomegalovirus exposure and HLA in healthy donors. Libraries were prepared by immunoSEQ multiplex PCR; TCRdb keeps only in-frame clonotypes and omits some of them. This sample has roughly 230,000 clones; about 88% occur once, and the top ten carry 0.24%. The specimen was PBMCs. All receptors derive from a girl aged 2-15 years in good health and CMV-seronegative. The CDR3 runs from the conserved cysteine through the conserved F or W. Each record gives: D gene, J gene, clone size, V gene, CDR3 DNA, CDR3 protein. The D gene is left open where the match is weak. Clone size is stated in some rows and not others, as once, few, many or a class when expanded.

D: .; J: TRBJ2-7; size: few; V: TRBV18; DNA: TGTGCCAGCTCACCGAGCTCCTACGAGCAGTACTTC; CDR3: CASSPSSYEQYF
D: .; J: TRBJ1-5; size: .; V: TRBV19; DNA: TGTGCCAGTAGTGCACAGAGTCGGCAGCCCCAGCATTTT; CDR3: CASSAQSRQPQHF
D: .; J: TRBJ1-6; size: .; V: TRBV6-1; DNA: TGTGCCAGCAGGGTTAGCAATTCACCCCTCCACTTT; CDR3: CASRVSNSPLHF
D: TRBD1; J: TRBJ2-7; size: .; V: TRBV7-9; DNA: TGTGCCAGCAGCTCCCGGGACAGTGCCTACGAGCAGTACTTC; CDR3: CASSSRDSAYEQYF
D: TRBD1; J: TRBJ1-6; size: .; V: TRBV25-1; DNA: TGTGCCAGCAGTGAATTTGAGGGGGCCTATTATAATTCACCCCTCCACTTT; CDR3: CASSEFEGAYYNSPLHF
D: .; J: TRBJ1-1; size: .; V: TRBV14; DNA: TGTGCCAGCAGCCAAGATCCCCGGGCCGGCAGGGGGAACACTGAAGCTTTCTTT; CDR3: CASSQDPRAGRGNTEAFF
D: .; J: TRBJ1-1; size: .; V: TRBV27; DNA: TGTGCCAGCAGTTTATCCGGGGGAAGGGAAGCTTTCTTT; CDR3: CASSLSGGREAFF
D: TRBD2; J: TRBJ2-2; size: .; V: TRBV18; DNA: TGTGCCAGCTCACTTACGCTAGCGGACACCGGGGAGCTGTTTTTT; CDR3: CASSLTLADTGELFF
D: TRBD1; J: TRBJ1-2; size: .; V: TRBV2; DNA: TGTGCCAGCAGGGGGGACAGGGCCCTTTATGGCTACACCTTC; CDR3: CASRGDRALYGYTF
D: TRBD1; J: TRBJ1-6; size: .; V: TRBV11-2; DNA: TGTGCCAGCAGCTTAGGAGGGGGACAGGGTGGTTCTTCACCCCTCCACTTT; CDR3: CASSLGGGQGGSSPLHF
D: .; J: TRBJ1-1; size: .; V: TRBV30; DNA: TGTGCCTGGAGTTACAGGGCGAACACTGAAGCTTTCTTT; CDR3: CAWSYRANTEAFF
D: TRBD1; J: TRBJ1-1; size: .; V: TRBV19; DNA: TGTGCCAGTAGTTACGGGACAGGGCCCACTGAAGCTTTCTTT; CDR3: CASSYGTGPTEAFF
D: .; J: TRBJ2-7; size: .; V: TRBV5-1; DNA: TGCGCCAGCAGCCTGGACTACTCCTACGAGCAGTACTTC; CDR3: CASSLDYSYEQYF
D: TRBD2; J: TRBJ2-1; size: few; V: TRBV30; DNA: TGTGCCTGGAGTCCCCCAGGACTAGCGGGGGGGTACGCCTCCTACAATGAGCAGTTCTTC; CDR3: CAWSPPGLAGGYASYNEQFF
D: .; J: TRBJ2-7; size: .; V: TRBV28; DNA: TGTGCCGGTGCTCGTCAAGGAGTCTACGAGCAGTACTTC; CDR3: CAGARQGVYEQYF
D: TRBD2; J: TRBJ2-5; size: .; V: TRBV4-1; DNA: TGCGCCAGCAGCAAGAACTACGGGACTAGCGGACGCCAAGAGACCCAGTACTTC; CDR3: CASSKNYGTSGRQETQYF
D: TRBD2; J: TRBJ2-3; size: .; V: TRBV7-6; DNA: TGTGCCAGCAGCTGGACTAGCGGGAGAGCAGATACGCAGTATTTT; CDR3: CASSWTSGRADTQYF
D: TRBD2; J: TRBJ2-3; size: .; V: TRBV7-8; DNA: TGTGCCAGCAGCTTAGTCGTCGCGGGAGCGTCTACGCAGTATTTT; CDR3: CASSLVVAGASTQYF
D: .; J: TRBJ1-2; size: .; V: TRBV5-1; DNA: TGCGCCAGCAGCTTGGCCACAGGGCCAGGCGGCTACACCTTC; CDR3: CASSLATGPGGYTF
D: TRBD2; J: TRBJ2-3; size: .; V: TRBV27; DNA: TGTGCCAGCAGTTTCGCGGGAGATACTAGCACAGATACGCAGTATTTT; CDR3: CASSFAGDTSTDTQYF
D: TRBD2; J: TRBJ2-1; size: .; V: TRBV5-6; DNA: TGTGCCAGCAGCTCCCTGGCCCCGCGGACTAGCGGGATCTACAATGAGCAGTTCTTC; CDR3: CASSSLAPRTSGIYNEQFF
D: TRBD2; J: TRBJ2-2; size: few; V: TRBV5-6; DNA: TGTGCCAGCAGCTTCGGGGGGGCCCCCGGGGAGCTGTTTTTT; CDR3: CASSFGGAPGELFF
D: .; J: TRBJ1-1; size: few; V: TRBV4-1; DNA: TGCGCCAGCAGCCACACCCAAGGCGGGGGAACTGAAGCTTTCTTT; CDR3: CASSHTQGGGTEAFF
D: TRBD2; J: TRBJ2-3; size: .; V: TRBV5-1; DNA: TGCGCCAGCAGCCCCGGGACTAGCGGGAACGGAGATACGCAGTATTTT; CDR3: CASSPGTSGNGDTQYF
D: .; J: TRBJ2-3; size: .; V: TRBV27; DNA: TGTGCCAGCAGTTTATCGATTAAGATACAGGGCACAGATACGCAGTATTTT; CDR3: CASSLSIKIQGTDTQYF
D: .; J: TRBJ2-7; size: .; V: TRBV4-1; DNA: TGCGCCAGCAGCCAAGGACTCGGAGCCTACGAGCAGTACTTC; CDR3: CASSQGLGAYEQYF